Included here is one T cell receptor beta chain sequence, with context. Germline CDR1 is SGHAT and CDR2 is FQDESV (reference sequence). V was shortened by 6 bases and J by 10 bases, with 25 bases between the two germline ends. The CDR3 loop spans 16 amino acids. The protocol was immunoSEQ multiplex PCR, while the TCRdb copy is restricted to in-frame clones and leaves out a portion. The sample carries about 130,000 clones, 85% to 95% recorded once. This entry is derived from a study of control samples from healthy donors and cancer patients. V gene TRBV11-1 combines with J gene TRBJ2-1, with a weak D call TRBD1 (5 bases). This clonotype originated in a man in his 60s with colorectal cancer. Sequencing was carried out using PBMCs. The CDR3 here is CASSPRRLRDTKEQFF. CDR3 bases: TGTGCCAGCAGTCCCCGGCGGCTCAGGGATACTAAGGAGCAGTTCTTC.